These 4 T cell receptor beta chains originate from one sample sequenced in a study of blood T cell repertoires in COVID-19. TCRdb's copy holds only in-frame clones and misses some; the assay was immunoSEQ multiplex PCR. The sample holds about 480,000 clones, around 85% seen once. Sequenced material: PBMCs or T cells enriched from blood (not recorded which). The receptor source for this set is a woman in her sixties who had recovered from COVID-19.

V and J are TRBV5-6 and TRBJ2-2, with TRBD1 identical over 10 bases. The CDR3 is made up of 15 amino acids. CDR1 is SGHDT and CDR2 is YYEEEE in the germline V gene. V lost 6 bases, J lost 4 bases, and 6 bases stayed unmatched. In DNA, the CDR3 is TGTGCCAGCACCGCCGGGACAGGGGTCACCGGGGAGCTGTTTTTT. It translates to CASTAGTGVTGELFF.

The chain couples TRBV3-1 (or the pseudogene TRBV3-2) to TRBJ2-7; 7 nucleotides line up with TRBD2. Trimming removed 2 bases from V and 7 bases from J; junction bases left unmatched: 5. This CDR3 is 13 amino acids long. Germline V gives CDR1 LGHDT, CDR2 YNNKEL (reference sequence). Written as DNA, the CDR3 is TGTGCCAGCAGCCAACTCGGGGAGGGGGAGCAGTACGTC. Its protein is CASSQLGEGEQYV.

The chain links TRBV19 to TRBJ1-5; weak D call: TRBD1 (5 bases). Germline V gene data show CDR1 as LNHDA and CDR2 as SQIVND (reference sequence). The CDR3 length is 15 residues. The V end was cut by 10 bases, the J end by 2 bases, with 18 bases between. The CDR3 sequence is CATSTGTLGNQPQHF. CDR3 in DNA: TGTGCCACCTCGACCGGGACTCTGGGCAATCAGCCCCAGCATTTT. Combining the CDR3 with reference TRBV19 and TRBJ1-5 gives the whole variable domain DGGITQSPKYLFRKEGQNVTLSCEQNLNHDAMYWYRQDPGQGLRLIYYSQIVNDFQKGDIAEGYSVSREKKESFPLTVTSAQKNPTAFYLCATSTGTLGNQPQHFGDGTRLSIL.

This clone has a handful of counts. The chain combines TRBV7-2 with TRBJ2-1; TRBD2 agrees at 12 bases. Germline values: CDR1 SGHTA, CDR2 FQGNSA. V gave up 2 bases and J gave up 13 bases; unmatched junction bases: 3. The CDR3 is made up of 13 amino acids. The CDR3 protein is CASSLILAGGQFF. DNA of the CDR3: TGTGCCAGCAGCTTAATACTAGCGGGGGGACAGTTCTTC.